These T cell receptor beta chains were read from a single sample in a study of cytomegalovirus exposure and HLA in healthy donors. TCRdb's table, derived via immunoSEQ multiplex PCR, lists solely in-frame clones and lacks some. The sample records 95,000 to 150,000 clones, over 90% being singletons. Material for sequencing was PBMCs. These receptors came from a woman aged 18 to 35 in good health and CMV-seronegative. The conserved cysteine and the conserved F or W are not part of the CDR3 here. The D gene is left open where the match is weak. A clone size is listed for some rows: how often the clone was seen (once, few, many), or a class if it is expanded.

d_gene	abundance	v_gene	j_gene	CDR3aa
-	once	TRBV2	TRBJ1-3	ASRGQLRSGNTIY
TRBD1	-	TRBV6-5	TRBJ1-1	ASSYSDRARSEAF
-	-	TRBV7-2	TRBJ1-5	ASSSKTGGQPQH
TRBD2	once	TRBV5-1	TRBJ2-5	ATQTGGPSGQETQY
-	-	TRBV9	TRBJ1-3	ASSVTGLGEDTIY
-	-	TRBV4-2	TRBJ2-1	ASSQDILAYNEQF
TRBD1	few	TRBV9	TRBJ1-6	ASSPQGAPGNSPLH
-	-	TRBV9	TRBJ2-5	ASSDRYSGLVETQY
-	-	TRBV5-1	TRBJ1-2	ASSLQGDGGYT
-	-	TRBV27	TRBJ2-2	ASSLVRGTGELF
-	-	TRBV13	TRBJ2-3	ASSFVGSADTQY
TRBD2	-	TRBV9	TRBJ2-5	ASSVVGTSGETQY
-	-	TRBV4-1	TRBJ2-1	ASSQDPTGSYNEQF
-	-	TRBV28	TRBJ2-7	ASHRGAVSYEQY
TRBD1	-	TRBV6-5	TRBJ2-7	ASSWGTGSNEQY
TRBD2	-	TRBV28	TRBJ2-1	ASSSGTRPLGEQF
TRBD1	-	TRBV30	TRBJ2-7	AWTQGDYEQY
TRBD1	-	TRBV19	TRBJ1-4	ASSTGQGGEKLF
TRBD1	-	TRBV30	TRBJ2-5	AWTPGQGRETQY
TRBD1	-	TRBV7-9	TRBJ1-2	ASSALPGTAYGYT
-	-	TRBV10-2	TRBJ1-4	ASSEGALKEKLF
TRBD1	-	TRBV6-5	TRBJ1-2	ASRPGQGEVGYT
TRBD1	-	TRBV28	TRBJ1-4	ASRTGAVGDEKLF
TRBD1	-	TRBV27	TRBJ2-7	ASSGIDTGVEQY
TRBD2	once	TRBV6-5	TRBJ2-1	ASGLAGGPYNEQF
TRBD1	-	TRBV28	TRBJ1-2	ASSPIIDREHGYT
-	-	TRBV9	TRBJ1-2	ASSGGEFYGYT
TRBD2	-	TRBV15	TRBJ2-7	ATSRDNGGSWKNEQY
TRBD1	-	TRBV12-5	TRBJ1-5	ASGLVPGTGGDNQPQH
-	-	TRBV2	TRBJ2-5	ASAAGETQY
TRBD1	-	TRBV5-1	TRBJ1-4	ASSLDRANEKLF
-	-	TRBV5-1	TRBJ2-7	ASSFGVYRDEQY
-	-	TRBV19	TRBJ2-4	ATSGFGKNIQY
-	many	TRBV4-2	TRBJ1-1	ASSQDRAGEAF
-	-	TRBV4-1	TRBJ2-5	ASSQDEVTQY
TRBD1	-	TRBV28	TRBJ2-3	ASSSGQTKDTQY
TRBD1	-	TRBV2	TRBJ1-2	AKNIGTDFNYGYT
-	-	TRBV28	TRBJ2-5	ASSSRFPVETQY
-	-	TRBV21-1	TRBJ2-3	ASSKVVARTDTQY
-	-	TRBV6-1	TRBJ1-1	ASSVGGWGEAF